Sequencing of this TCR beta chain was carried out in a study of T-cell reconstitution after alpha-beta-depleted transplantation in children. Study outcomes and limitations: The high TCRbeta diversity at day 60 in some patients came from surviving recipient T cells and thymic progenitors. After transplant, at about two months, alpha-beta T cells were reportedly derived from several hundred expanded graft clones. Most T-cell counts and diversity one year after the transplant came from T cells that were newly produced.

Library preparation (for TCRbeta) was performed with unique molecular identifiers. One entry per CDR3 protein, called by TCRdb with MiXCR from the PCR reads. Of some 840,000 distinct CDR3 sequences in the sample, 16% are singletons; the top ten hold approximately 5%. In this sample, this clonotype turned up a few times. Its antigen is undetermined. Germline V gene sequence: CDR1 SGHDT, CDR2 YYEEEE. V shed 4 bases, J shed 7 bases, and the junction held 11 bases outside the gene matches. This CDR3 spans 15 amino acids. The V call is TRBV5-6, the J call TRBJ2-4, with 7 nucleotides matching TRBD1. This receptor was identified in a male patient younger than 18 who had a stem cell transplant for acute lymphoblastic leukemia, so the T cells may come from the graft donor. Specimen: PBMCs, mostly from graft donor cells, collected 360 days after TCRalphabeta/CD19-depleted stem cell transplant. The CDR3 bases are TGTGCCAGCAGCCGCCGACAGGGTGGAAAGAACATTCAGTACTTC. Encoded protein: CASSRRQGGKNIQYF.